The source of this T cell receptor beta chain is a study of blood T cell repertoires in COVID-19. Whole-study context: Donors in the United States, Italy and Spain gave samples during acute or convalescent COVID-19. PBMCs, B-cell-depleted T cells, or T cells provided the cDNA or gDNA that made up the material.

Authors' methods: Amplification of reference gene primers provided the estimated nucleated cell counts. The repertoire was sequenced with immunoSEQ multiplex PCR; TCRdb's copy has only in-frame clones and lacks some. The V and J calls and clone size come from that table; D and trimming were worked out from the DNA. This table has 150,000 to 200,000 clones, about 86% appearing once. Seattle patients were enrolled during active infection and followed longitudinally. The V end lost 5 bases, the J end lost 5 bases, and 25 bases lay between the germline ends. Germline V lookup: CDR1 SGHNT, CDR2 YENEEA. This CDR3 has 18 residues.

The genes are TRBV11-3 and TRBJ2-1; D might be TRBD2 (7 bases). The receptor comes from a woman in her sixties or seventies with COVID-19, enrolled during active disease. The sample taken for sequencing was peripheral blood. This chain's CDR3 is CASSDRGGPGEGNNEQFF. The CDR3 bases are TGTGCCAGCAGCGACCGAGGGGGACCGGGGGAGGGAAACAATGAGCAGTTCTTC.